What follows is one T cell receptor beta chain and its context. Antigen unknown. Sequencing was performed with immunoSEQ multiplex PCR; in TCRdb, only in-frame clones are kept and a portion is missing. This sample carries about 680,000 clones, around 90% of them seen once, and the ten largest clones take approximately 1.5%. Specified treatment: 15 to 20 received Ad26.COV2.S at low or high dose, single or two shots; a few received placebo; per-sample allocation not given. Sampling was performed 63 days after the first vaccine or placebo injection. This entry is derived from a study of Ad26.COV2.S vaccination and SARS-CoV-2 variants. Across the study: By the intramuscular route, Ad26.COV2.S was given once, or twice 56 days apart. Study results and caveats: Those who received the vaccine showed greater spike-specific TCR breadth than those given placebo. Recipients of vaccine and of placebo showed similar breadth of their non-spike TCR repertoires.

The CDR3 loop spans 14 amino acids. V was cut by 3 bases and J by 4 bases, with 10 bases left in between. Germline CDR1 SGDLS, CDR2 YYNGEE. Sample: peripheral blood, taken in a trial of Ad26.COV2.S vaccine versus placebo. J is TRBJ1-4 and V is TRBV9; D not resolved. This clonotype was sampled from a person between 18 and 59 years old who received the Ad26.COV2.S COVID-19 vaccine or a placebo. The CDR3 region is CASSAGGSNEKLFF. In nucleotides, the CDR3 is TGTGCCAGCAGCGCAGGAGGGAGTAATGAAAAACTGTTTTTT.